This T cell receptor beta chain comes out of a study of T cell responses to AZD1222 COVID-19 vaccine. On this clone itself: Antigen: not known.

This CDR3 contains 15 residues. Germline V gives CDR1 MDHEN, CDR2 SYDVKM. The V end was cut by 2 bases, the J end by 5 bases, with 15 bases between. Sequencing was performed with immunoSEQ multiplex PCR; in TCRdb, only in-frame clones are kept and a portion is missing. Of some 80,000 clones listed, 85% to 95% are singletons. Study conclusions and caveats: Recipients of two AZD1222 doses showed rising Spike-specific TCR breadth and depth. Only after the peak T cell response were repertoires sampled. Clonal diversity was possibly underestimated, and white British individuals and females predominated among donors. At 160-218 and 743-854, vaccine-associated CD4 TCRs were dominant, and they spanned spike.

The source material was peripheral blood, sampled on day 0 of AZD1222 vaccination. The sequence came from an adult in good health. This chain connects TRBV28 to TRBJ1-2; D uncertain. The CDR3 spells CASSLLVVRRYGYTF. The CDR3, as DNA: TGTGCCAGCAGTTTACTCGTAGTACGAAGATATGGCTACACCTTC.